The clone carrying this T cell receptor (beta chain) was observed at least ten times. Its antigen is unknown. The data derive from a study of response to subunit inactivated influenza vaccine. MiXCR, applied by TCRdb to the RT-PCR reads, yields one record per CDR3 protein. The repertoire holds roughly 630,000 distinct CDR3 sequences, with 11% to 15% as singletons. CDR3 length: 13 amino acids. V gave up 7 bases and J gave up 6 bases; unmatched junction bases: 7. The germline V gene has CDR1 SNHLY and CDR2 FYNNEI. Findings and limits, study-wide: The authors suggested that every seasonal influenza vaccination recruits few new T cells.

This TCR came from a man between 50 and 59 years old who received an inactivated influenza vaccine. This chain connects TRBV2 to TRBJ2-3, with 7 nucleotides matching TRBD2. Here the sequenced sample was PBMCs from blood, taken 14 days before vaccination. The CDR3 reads CASTYGEGDTQYF. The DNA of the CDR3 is TGTGCCAGCACCTACGGGGAGGGGGATACGCAGTATTTT.